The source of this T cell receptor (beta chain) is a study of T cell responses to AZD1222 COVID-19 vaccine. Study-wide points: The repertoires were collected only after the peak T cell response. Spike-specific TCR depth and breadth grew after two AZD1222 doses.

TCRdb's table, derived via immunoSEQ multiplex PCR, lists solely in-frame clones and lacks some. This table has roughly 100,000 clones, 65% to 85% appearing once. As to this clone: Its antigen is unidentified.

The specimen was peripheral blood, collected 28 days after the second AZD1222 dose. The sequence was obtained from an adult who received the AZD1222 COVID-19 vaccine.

The CDR3 protein is CASNPGGKGGYTF. Written as DNA, the CDR3 is TGTGCCAGCAACCCGGGGGGAAAAGGGGGCTACACCTTC. The chain joins TRBV12-3 or TRBV12-4 to TRBJ1-2; weak D call: TRBD1 (5 bases). The V gene lost 7 bases and the J gene lost 8 bases, with 17 bases spanning the gap. The CDR3 is 13 amino acids.